These 7 T cell receptor beta chains originate from one sample sequenced in a study of tumor-infiltrating lymphocytes in localized non-small cell lung cancer. Measured with immunoSEQ multiplex PCR; TCRdb has only the in-frame clones, and not every one. Found here are some 22,000 clones, approximately 70% of them singletons; the top ten hold about 15%. Specimen: lung tumor tissue. All receptors come from a human donor with non-small cell lung cancer.

The genes are TRBV7-2 and TRBJ2-7; no definite D call. The germline gives CDR1 SGHTA, CDR2 FQGNSA. The CDR3 length is 14 residues. V was clipped by 1 base and J by 0 bases, with 7 bases between them. Written as DNA, the CDR3 is TGTGCCAGCAGCTTAGGGCACAGCTCCTACGAGCAGTACTTC. The encoded protein is CASSLGHSSYEQYF. Looking up the rest from reference TRBV7-2 and TRBJ2-7 gives the full variable domain: GAGVSQSPSNKVTEKGKDVELRCDPISGHTALYWYRQSLGQGLEFLIYFQGNSAPDKSGLPSDRFSAERTGGSVSTLTIQRTQQEDSAVYLCASSLGHSSYEQYFGPGTRLTVT.

This chain connects TRBV6-4 to TRBJ2-3; 8 bases line up with TRBD2. This CDR3 has 14 residues. From germline, CDR1 is MRHNA and CDR2 SNTAGT. V trimming: 5 bases; J trimming: 0 bases; junction bases outside the gene matches: 1. CDR3 in amino acids: CASSSSGSTDTQYF. CDR3 nucleotides: TGTGCCAGCAGTTCTAGCGGGAGCACAGATACGCAGTATTTT.

The rearrangement joins TRBV7-3 to TRBJ2-1; a possible D gene is TRBD2 (5 bases). The CDR3 is 14 residues long. V was shortened by 2 bases and J by 0 bases, with 5 bases between the two germline ends. Germline CDR1 is SGHTA and CDR2 is FQGTGA. In DNA form, the CDR3 reads TGTGCCAGCAGCTTACTAGCCTCCTACAATGAGCAGTTCTTC. It specifies CASSLLASYNEQFF.

The genes are TRBV4-3 and TRBJ2-7; TRBD2 agrees at 12 bases. Germline V lookup: CDR1 LGHNA, CDR2 YSLEER. This CDR3 is built from 15 residues. V shed 1 base and J 6 bases; nucleotides not matched to a gene: 4. CDR3 DNA sequence: TGCGCCAGCAGCCAAGGGACTAGCGGGACCCTCGAGCAGTACTTC. Its protein product is CASSQGTSGTLEQYF.

The rearrangement uses TRBV20-1 and TRBJ1-1; tentative D call: TRBD1 (5 bases). This CDR3 has 11 residues. The germline gives CDR1 DFQATT, CDR2 SNEGSKA (reference sequence). The CDR3 DNA sequence: TGCCGCGGGTCTGGAGGGGAAGAAGCTTTCTTT. Translated, it gives CRGSGGEEAFF.

CDR3 protein: CASSQEVEPPNEQYF. The CDR3 region has the DNA TGCGCCAGCAGCCAAGAGGTAGAACCTCCCAACGAGCAGTACTTC. V is TRBV4-1 and J is TRBJ2-7; D unresolved. There are 15 residues in the CDR3. The germline gives CDR1 MGHRA, CDR2 YSYEKL. The germline V and J ends were trimmed by 0 bases and 5 bases, with 14 bases remaining between them.

The chain is built from TRBV14 and TRBJ2-3; 14 bases align to TRBD2. The CDR3 length is 16 residues. V shed 6 bases and J 7 bases; nucleotides not matched to a gene: 9. Looked up from germline, CDR1 is SGHDN and CDR2 is FVKESK. CDR3 nucleotide sequence: TGTGCCAGCAGTTATACCGGGACTAGCGGGAGATATACGCAGTATTTT. As protein: CASSYTGTSGRYTQYF.